Presented here are 3 T cell receptor beta chains from one specimen sequenced in a study of T cells in Graves' hyperthyroidism and ophthalmopathy. RNA transcripts provided the source from which TCR beta CDR3 regions were amplified. The HTBI set primed first-round TCR CDR3 RT-PCR. From the multiplex PCR reads, TCRdb called clonotypes with MiXCR, one entry per CDR3 protein. The sample records about 290,000 distinct CDR3 sequences, roughly 13% being singletons. Material for sequencing was blood. The source of these receptors is a woman between 40 and 55 years old with Graves' hyperthyroidism.

The chain has TRBV5-4 and TRBJ2-7; D is uncertain. The CDR3 is 15 amino acids. V was trimmed by 0 bases and J by 4 bases, leaving 14 bases between them. Germline assignment: CDR1 SGHNT and CDR2 YYREEE (reference sequence). In nucleotides, the CDR3 is TGTGCCAGCAGCTTGGAAGGACCCGGGTCTTACGAGCAGTACTTC. Protein product: CASSLEGPGSYEQYF.

This clonotype occurred many times. V gene TRBV28 combines with J gene TRBJ1-3, with D perhaps matching TRBD1 (5 bases). This CDR3 region has 15 residues. Trimming shortened V by 6 bases and J by 2 bases, and 14 bases separated the two germline ends. Germline assignment: CDR1 MDHEN and CDR2 SYDVKM. This CDR3 reads CASSAGRATGNTIYF. The DNA for the CDR3 is TGTGCCAGCAGCGCGGGCAGGGCTACTGGAAACACCATATATTTT.

Turning to this clonotype: Being one base from a much bigger clone, this may be a read error. This chain uses TRBV11-1 with TRBJ2-7; 11 nucleotides align to TRBD2. The CDR3 consists of 17 residues. V dropped 3 bases and J dropped 5; count of bases not matched to a gene: 12. Looked up from germline, CDR1 is SGHAT and CDR2 is FQDESV (reference sequence). Written as DNA, the CDR3 is TGTGCCAGCAGCTTCGGGGGACTAGCGGAGAGGGGCGACGAGCAGTACTTC. As protein: CASSFGGLAERGDEQYF.